The clone carrying this TCR beta chain showed up many times. Antigen unknown. One end of the junction is discordant with germline, which a read error may explain. These data are taken from a study of T cells in Graves' hyperthyroidism and ophthalmopathy. Overall study: Any treatment followed the collection of peripheral blood at initial diagnosis.

Those with hyperthyroidism were 18 to 65 years old, newly diagnosed, and ill for under 2 months. The germline CDR1 and CDR2 sequences are MDHEN and SYDVKM. The length of the CDR3 is 14 residues. Using RNA transcripts as the source, TCR beta CDR3 regions were amplified. TCR CDR3 regions were first amplified by RT-PCR with HTBI primers. In TCRdb, the multiplex PCR reads were re-called with MiXCR into one record per CDR3 protein. The sample holds around 250,000 distinct CDR3 sequences, roughly 15% seen once. Overall study findings and caveats: Blood also held most thyroid clonotypes expanded beyond 0.001.

The gene calls are TRBV28 and TRBJ1-6; the D gene is possibly TRBD1 (6 bases). Sequencing was done on a sample of blood. This receptor was taken from a middle-aged woman with Graves' hyperthyroidism that later progressed to Graves' ophthalmopathy. DNA for the CDR3: TGTGCCAACAGTCCTCAGAGGGGGAATTCACCCCTCCACTTT. This sequence encodes CANSPQRGNSPLHF. Supplemented by reference TRBV28 and TRBJ1-6, the full variable domain reads DVKVTQSSRYLVKRTGEKVFLECVQDMDHENMFWYRQDPGLGLRLIYFSYDVKMKEKGDIPEGYSVSREKKERFSLILESASTNQTSMYLCANSPQRGNSPLHFGNGTRLTVT.